The T cell receptor (beta chain) under discussion was sequenced for a study of PD-L1 blockade in urothelial cancer. In the study overall: Blood analyses occurred 3 weeks (second dose) and 6 weeks post treatment start. Among blood samples, the median T cell count was around 150,000.

Generated by immunoSEQ multiplex PCR, the TCRdb table keeps only in-frame clones and is missing some. This table has tens of thousands of clones, under 95% appearing once. Time point indicated: peripheral blood 6 weeks after treatment start. CDR3 length: 15 residues. V was cut by 0 bases and J by 3 bases, with 12 bases left in between. From germline, CDR1 is SGHDT and CDR2 YYEEEE. Sequencing used PBMCs, obtained around atezolizumab (anti-PD-L1) treatment. The sequence was collected from a man between 65 and 85 years old with urothelial cancer. The chain employs TRBV5-6 and TRBJ1-2; D perhaps matches TRBD1 (6 bases). The CDR3 DNA reads as TGTGCCAGCAGCTTGGGATTACAGGGCGACTATGGCTACACCTTC. It yields the protein CASSLGLQGDYGYTF.